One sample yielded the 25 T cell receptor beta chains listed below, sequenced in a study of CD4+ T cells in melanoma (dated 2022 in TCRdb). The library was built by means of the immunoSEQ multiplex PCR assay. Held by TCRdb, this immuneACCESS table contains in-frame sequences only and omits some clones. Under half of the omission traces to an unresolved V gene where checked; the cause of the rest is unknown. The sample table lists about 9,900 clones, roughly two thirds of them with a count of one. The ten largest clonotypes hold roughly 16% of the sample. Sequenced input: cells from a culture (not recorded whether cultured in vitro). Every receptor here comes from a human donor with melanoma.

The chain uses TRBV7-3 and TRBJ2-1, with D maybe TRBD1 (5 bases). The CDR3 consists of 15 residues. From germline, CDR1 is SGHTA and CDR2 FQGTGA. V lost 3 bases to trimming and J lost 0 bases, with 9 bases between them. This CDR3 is CASSLRQSSYNEQFF. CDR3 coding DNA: TGTGCCAGCAGCTTGAGACAGAGCTCCTACAATGAGCAGTTCTTC. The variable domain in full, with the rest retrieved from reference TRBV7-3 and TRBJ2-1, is GAGVSQTPSNKVTEKGKYVELRCDPISGHTALYWYRQSLGQGPEFLIYFQGTGAADDSGLPNDRFFAVRPEGSVSTLKIQRTERGDSAVYLCASSLRQSSYNEQFFGPGTRLTVL.

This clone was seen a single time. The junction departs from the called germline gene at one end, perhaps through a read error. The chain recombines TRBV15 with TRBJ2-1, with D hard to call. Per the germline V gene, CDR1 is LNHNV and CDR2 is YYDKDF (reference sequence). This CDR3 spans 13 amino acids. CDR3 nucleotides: TGTGCCACCAGAAGAGATGGCCTCCGGGAGCAGTTCTTC. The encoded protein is CATRRDGLREQFF.

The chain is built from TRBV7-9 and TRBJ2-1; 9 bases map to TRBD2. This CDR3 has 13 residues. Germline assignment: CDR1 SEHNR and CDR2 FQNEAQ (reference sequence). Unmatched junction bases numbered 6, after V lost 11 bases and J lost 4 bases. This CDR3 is CAGSGGAYNEQFF. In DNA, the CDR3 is TGTGCCGGTAGCGGGGGCGCTTACAATGAGCAGTTCTTC.

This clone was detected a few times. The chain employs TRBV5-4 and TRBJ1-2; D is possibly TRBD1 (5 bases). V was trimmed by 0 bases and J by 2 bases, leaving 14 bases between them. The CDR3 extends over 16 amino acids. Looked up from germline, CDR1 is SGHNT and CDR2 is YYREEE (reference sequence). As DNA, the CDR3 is TGTGCCAGCAGCTTGGAAGTTGGGGCCGCCAACTATGGCTACACCTTC. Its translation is CASSLEVGAANYGYTF.

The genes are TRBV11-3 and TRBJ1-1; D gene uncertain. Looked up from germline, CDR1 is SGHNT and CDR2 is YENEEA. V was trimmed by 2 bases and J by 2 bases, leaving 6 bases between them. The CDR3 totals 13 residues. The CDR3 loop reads CASSLWSNTEAFF. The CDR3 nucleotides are TGTGCCAGCAGCTTATGGAGTAACACTGAAGCTTTCTTT.

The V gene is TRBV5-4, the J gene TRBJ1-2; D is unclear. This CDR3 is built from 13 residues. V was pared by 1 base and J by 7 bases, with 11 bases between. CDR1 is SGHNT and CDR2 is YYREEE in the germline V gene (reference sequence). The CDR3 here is CASSLSAAGGYTF. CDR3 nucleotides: TGTGCCAGCAGCTTGTCAGCGGCCGGTGGCTACACCTTC.

The CDR3 here is CASSPYQQGRYEQYF. In DNA, the CDR3 is TGCGCCAGCAGCCCCTATCAGCAGGGGAGGTACGAGCAGTACTTC. This chain joins TRBV4-1 and TRBJ2-7; D may match TRBD1 or TRBD2 (6 bases each). Germline values: CDR1 MGHRA, CDR2 YSYEKL. This CDR3 region has 15 residues. The germline V and J ends were trimmed by 4 bases and 4 bases, with 17 bases remaining between them.

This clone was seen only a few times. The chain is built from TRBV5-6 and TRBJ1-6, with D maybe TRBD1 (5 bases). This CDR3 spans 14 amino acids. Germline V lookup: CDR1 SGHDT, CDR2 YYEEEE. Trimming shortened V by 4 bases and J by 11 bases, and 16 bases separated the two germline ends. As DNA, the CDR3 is TGTGCCAGCAGCGCGGGACGGTTTAGAGCACCCCTCCACTTT. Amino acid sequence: CASSAGRFRAPLHF.

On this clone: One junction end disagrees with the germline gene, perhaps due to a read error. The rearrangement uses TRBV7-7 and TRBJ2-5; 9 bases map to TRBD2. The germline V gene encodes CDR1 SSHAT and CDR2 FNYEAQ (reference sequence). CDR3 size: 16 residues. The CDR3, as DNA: TGTGCTAGCAGCCCCGGGTTAGCGGGGGCGCAAGAGACCCAGTACTTC. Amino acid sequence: CASSPGLAGAQETQYF.

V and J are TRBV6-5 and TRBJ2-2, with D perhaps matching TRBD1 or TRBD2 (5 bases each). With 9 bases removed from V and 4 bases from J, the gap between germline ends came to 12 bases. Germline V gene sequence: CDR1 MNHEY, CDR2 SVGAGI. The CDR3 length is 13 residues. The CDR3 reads CASRDRFTGELFF. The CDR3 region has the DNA TGTGCCAGTCGGGACCGATTCACCGGGGAGCTGTTTTTT.

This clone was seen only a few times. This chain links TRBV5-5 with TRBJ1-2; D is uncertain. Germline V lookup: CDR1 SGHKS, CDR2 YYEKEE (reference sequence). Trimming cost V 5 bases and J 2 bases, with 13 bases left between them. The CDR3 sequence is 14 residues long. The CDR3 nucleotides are TGTGCCAGCAGTATCGGGGATACCAACTATGGCTACACCTTC. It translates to CASSIGDTNYGYTF.

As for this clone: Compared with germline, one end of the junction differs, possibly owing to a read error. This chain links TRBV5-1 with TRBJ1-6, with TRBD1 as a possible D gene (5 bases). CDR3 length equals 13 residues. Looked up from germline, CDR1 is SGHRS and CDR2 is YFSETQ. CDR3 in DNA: TGTGCCAGCAGCGACGTTGGGACGGGGCCCCTCCACTTT. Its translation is CASSDVGTGPLHF.

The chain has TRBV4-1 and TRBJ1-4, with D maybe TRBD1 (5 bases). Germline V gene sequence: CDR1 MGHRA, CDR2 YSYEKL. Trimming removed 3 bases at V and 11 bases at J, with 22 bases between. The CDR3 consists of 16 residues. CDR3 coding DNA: TGCGCCAGCAGCCAGTCGGACAACACCCTCCGGGGGAAACTGTTTTTT. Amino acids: CASSQSDNTLRGKLFF.

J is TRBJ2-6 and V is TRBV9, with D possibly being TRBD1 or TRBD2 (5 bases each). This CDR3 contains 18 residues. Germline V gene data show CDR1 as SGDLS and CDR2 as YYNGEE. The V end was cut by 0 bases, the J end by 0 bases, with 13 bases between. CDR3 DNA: TGTGCCAGCAGCGTAGCCGGGGACCCCTACTCTGGGGCCAACGTCCTGACTTTC. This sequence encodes CASSVAGDPYSGANVLTF. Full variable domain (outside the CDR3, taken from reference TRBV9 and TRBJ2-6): DSGVTQTPKHLITATGQRVTLRCSPRSGDLSVYWYQQSLDQGLQFLIQYYNGEERAKGNILERFSAQQFPDLHSELNLSSLELGDSALYFCASSVAGDPYSGANVLTFGAGSRLTVL.

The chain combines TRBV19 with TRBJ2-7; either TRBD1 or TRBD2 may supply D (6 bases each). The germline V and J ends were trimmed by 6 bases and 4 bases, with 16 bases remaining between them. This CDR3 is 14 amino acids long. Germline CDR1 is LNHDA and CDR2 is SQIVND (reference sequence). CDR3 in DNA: TGTGCCAGTAGCCGCCAGGGGACTCAGTACGAGCAGTACTTC. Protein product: CASSRQGTQYEQYF.

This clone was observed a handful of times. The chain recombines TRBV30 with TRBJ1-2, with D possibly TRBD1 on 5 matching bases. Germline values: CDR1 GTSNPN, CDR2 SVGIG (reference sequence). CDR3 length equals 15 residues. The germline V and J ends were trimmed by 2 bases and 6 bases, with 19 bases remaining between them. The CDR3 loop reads CAWSPPGRTMHGYTF. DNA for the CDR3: TGTGCCTGGAGTCCTCCGGGACGGACTATGCATGGCTACACCTTC. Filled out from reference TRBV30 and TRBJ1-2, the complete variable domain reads SQTIHQWPATLVQPVGSPLSLECTVEGTSNPNLYWYRQAAGRGLQLLFYSVGIGQISSEVPQNLSASRPQDRQFILSSKKLLLSDSGFYLCAWSPPGRTMHGYTFGSGTRLTVV.

CDR3 residues: CASSIPPGQGMRNTIYF. CDR3 DNA: TGTGCCAGTAGTATTCCACCGGGACAGGGGATGCGAAACACCATATATTTT. This chain uses TRBV19 with TRBJ1-3; 10 positions match TRBD1. V lost 3 bases and J lost 5; bases outside the gene matches: 10. The length of the CDR3 is 17 residues. Germline lookup yields CDR1 LNHDA and CDR2 SQIVND (reference sequence).

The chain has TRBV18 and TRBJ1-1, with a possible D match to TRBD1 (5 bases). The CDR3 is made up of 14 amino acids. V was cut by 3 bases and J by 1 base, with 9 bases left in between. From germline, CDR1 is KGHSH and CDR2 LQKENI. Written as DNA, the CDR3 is TGTGCCAGCTCACCGAATGGGGCGAACACTGAAGCTTTCTTT. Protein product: CASSPNGANTEAFF.

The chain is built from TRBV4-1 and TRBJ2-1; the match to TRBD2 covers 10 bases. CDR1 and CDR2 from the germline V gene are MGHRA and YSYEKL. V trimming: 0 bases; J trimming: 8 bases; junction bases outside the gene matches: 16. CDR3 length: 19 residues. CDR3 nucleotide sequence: TGCGCCAGCAGCCAAGATCTAAAGCGGGGGGGCAAATATTTCGATGAGCAGTTCTTC. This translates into CASSQDLKRGGKYFDEQFF.

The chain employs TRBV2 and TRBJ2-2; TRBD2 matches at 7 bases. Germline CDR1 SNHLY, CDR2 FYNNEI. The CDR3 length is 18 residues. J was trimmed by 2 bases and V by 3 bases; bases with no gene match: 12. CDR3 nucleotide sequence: TGTGCCAGCAGTGATCACTGGGGAGGGCAACCCAACACCGGGGAGCTGTTTTTT. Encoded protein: CASSDHWGGQPNTGELFF.

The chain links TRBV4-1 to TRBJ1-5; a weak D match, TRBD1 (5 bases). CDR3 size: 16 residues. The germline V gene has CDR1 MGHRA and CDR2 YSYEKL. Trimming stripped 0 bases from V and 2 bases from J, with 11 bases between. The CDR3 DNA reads TGCGCCAGCAGCCAAGATGGGGGGTTAGGCAATCAGCCCCAGCATTTT. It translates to CASSQDGGLGNQPQHF.

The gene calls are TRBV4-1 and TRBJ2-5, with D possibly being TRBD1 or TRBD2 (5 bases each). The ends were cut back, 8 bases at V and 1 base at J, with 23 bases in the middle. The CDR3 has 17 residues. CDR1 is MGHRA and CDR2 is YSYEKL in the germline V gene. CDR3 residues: CASQRMGTVGSQETQYF. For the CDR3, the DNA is TGCGCCAGCCAAAGAATGGGGACGGTAGGTTCCCAAGAGACCCAGTACTTC.

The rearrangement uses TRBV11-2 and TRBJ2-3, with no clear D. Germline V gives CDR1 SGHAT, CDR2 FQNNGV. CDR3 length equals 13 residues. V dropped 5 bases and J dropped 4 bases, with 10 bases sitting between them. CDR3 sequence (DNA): TGTGCCAGCAGCATAAACACGGCAGATACGCAGTATTTT. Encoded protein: CASSINTADTQYF.

CDR3 sequence: CASSPGLAGITGELFF. The CDR3 DNA reads as TGTGCCAGCAGCCCGGGACTAGCGGGGATTACCGGGGAGCTGTTTTTT. The J gene is TRBJ2-2, the V gene TRBV5-8; 13 positions match TRBD2. The CDR3 runs 16 residues. The germline gives CDR1 SGHTS, CDR2 YDEGEE. V shed 4 bases, J shed 5 bases, and the junction held 5 bases outside the gene matches.

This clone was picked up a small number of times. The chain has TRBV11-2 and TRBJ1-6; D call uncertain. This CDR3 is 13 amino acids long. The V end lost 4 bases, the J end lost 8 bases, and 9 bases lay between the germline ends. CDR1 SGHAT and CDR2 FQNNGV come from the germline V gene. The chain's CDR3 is CASSSRWDSPLHF. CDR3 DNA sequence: TGTGCCAGCAGCTCCCGGTGGGATTCACCCCTCCACTTT.